This entry lists 9 T cell receptor beta chains sequenced from one sample in a study of blood T cell repertoires in COVID-19. Here immunoSEQ multiplex PCR was the method, and the copy in TCRdb shows in-frame clones only, minus some. Of 300,000 to 350,000 clones in the sample, about 90% were seen once. The sample consisted of peripheral blood. The receptors stem from a man aged 18 to 29 with active or convalescent COVID-19.

The chain links TRBV7-2 to TRBJ2-7, with 9 bases identical to TRBD2. Looked up from germline, CDR1 is SGHTA and CDR2 is FQGNSA. V gave up 5 bases and J gave up 3 bases; unmatched junction bases: 8. The CDR3 contains 15 residues. The CDR3 DNA sequence: TGTGCCAGCAGCATCAGACTAGCGGTGGACTACGAGCAGTACTTC. Its translation is CASSIRLAVDYEQYF.

This clone has a handful of counts. V is TRBV7-7 and J is TRBJ2-3; a weak D match, TRBD1 (6 bases). This CDR3 region has 18 residues. The V gene's germline CDR1 is SSHAT and CDR2 FNYEAQ (reference sequence). The V and J ends lost 1 base and 2 bases respectively, with 19 bases between them. The CDR3 region has the DNA TGTGCCAGCAGCTTAGATCGCCAGTGGGGGCCTGACACAGATACGCAGTATTTT. Protein: CASSLDRQWGPDTDTQYF.

The chain uses TRBV3-1 (or the pseudogene TRBV3-2) and TRBJ1-5; 8 nucleotides match TRBD1. CDR1 and CDR2 (germline): LGHDT, YNNKEL (reference sequence). Unmatched junction bases numbered 6, after V lost 3 bases and J lost 5 bases. The CDR3 runs to 15 residues. In DNA form, the CDR3 reads TGTGCCAGCAGCCAGGCTGGGACAGGTCATCAGCCCCAGCATTTT. Protein product: CASSQAGTGHQPQHF.

As for this clone: At one end the junction does not follow the germline gene, possibly because of a read error. V usage is TRBV10-3 and J usage is TRBJ1-4; 11 nucleotides line up with TRBD1. The germline CDR1 and CDR2 sequences are ENHRY and SYGVKD. The CDR3 is 14 residues long. The CDR3 here is CAISGTGGNEKLFF. The DNA for the CDR3 is TGTGCCATCAGCGGGACAGGGGGGAATGAAAAGCTGTTTTTT.

The V and J genes are TRBV11-2 and TRBJ1-1; TRBD1 aligns across 12 bases. V was clipped by 4 bases and J by 7 bases; unmatched bases: 13. This CDR3 spans 17 amino acids. Germline V gene lookup returns CDR1 SGHAT and CDR2 FQNNGV. The CDR3 sequence is CASSSVPGQGAGIEAFF. Written as DNA, the CDR3 is TGTGCCAGCAGCTCAGTCCCGGGACAGGGGGCGGGTATTGAAGCTTTCTTT.

The V gene is TRBV7-9, the J gene TRBJ2-7; D possibly corresponds to TRBD1 (6 bases). Germline CDR1 and CDR2: SEHNR and FQNEAQ (reference sequence). V lost 4 bases and J lost 3, with 10 bases in between. This CDR3 has 13 amino acids. In nucleotides, the CDR3 is TGTGCCAGCAGCTCAGGACAGCTCTACGAGCAGTACTTC. This gives the protein CASSSGQLYEQYF.

CDR3 amino acids: CASRPRGISEAFF. Here the CDR3 DNA reads TGTGCCAGCAGACCCAGGGGTATATCTGAAGCTTTCTTT. V usage is TRBV6-5 and J usage is TRBJ1-1, with D possibly being TRBD1 (6 bases). The germline V gene has CDR1 MNHEY and CDR2 SVGAGI. V dropped 6 bases and J dropped 6 bases, with 14 bases sitting between them. This CDR3 spans 13 amino acids.

The genes are TRBV5-1 and TRBJ2-1; D is ambiguous. Deletions cut 4 bases from V and 8 bases from J, with 13 bases between. Looked up from germline, CDR1 is SGHRS and CDR2 is YFSETQ. The CDR3 covers 13 residues. This CDR3 reads CASSRSRKHEQFF. CDR3 bases: TGCGCCAGCAGCCGGAGCAGAAAACATGAGCAGTTCTTC. Supplemented by reference TRBV5-1 and TRBJ2-1, the full variable domain reads KAGVTQTPRYLIKTRGQQVTLSCSPISGHRSVSWYQQTPGQGLQFLFEYFSETQRNKGNFPGRFSGRQFSNSRSEMNVSTLELGDSALYLCASSRSRKHEQFFGPGTRLTVL.

CDR3 region: CASSPTSTGGYEQYF. CDR3 in DNA: TGTGCCAGCAGCCCTACATCGACAGGGGGCTACGAGCAGTACTTC. The rearrangement links TRBV11-2 to TRBJ2-7; 9 bases match TRBD1. CDR1 is SGHAT, CDR2 FQNNGV, per germline. The V and J ends lost 5 bases and 3 bases, in that order; junction bases with no gene match: 8. This CDR3 region has 15 residues.